The entry below gives a single T cell receptor (beta chain) sequence along with its context. It lacks a known antigen. No base quality information exists; no much larger clone differs at one position. The same CDR3 is also encoded by other DNA sequences in this sample. This sample is part of a study of blood T cell repertoires in COVID-19 (TCRdb year 2020). With respect to the entire study: Samples from collaborators originated in the United States, Italy and Spain and spanned both the acute and convalescent phases of COVID-19. HLA class I and class II types, where available, came from metadata supplied by the sample provider rather than from assay-based typing. A freely available public database, intended as a resource for researchers studying the immune response to SARS-CoV-2, is where the repertoires were released. The prospective study material was composed of cDNA or gDNA derived from T cells, B-cell-depleted T cells, or PBMCs. The samples were drawn from two sources: the first 160 participants of the ongoing ImmuneRACE study, and 1,200 or so subjects contributed by 6 global collaborators. Nearly every sample came with metadata listing a de-identified subject ID, COVID-19 status, age in years and sex. Subjects who had been exposed to COVID-19, were actively infected with it, or had recovered from it provided the deeply sampled blood TCRbeta repertoires that made up the dataset. Results the study describes overall, beyond this receptor: The quantity of clinical and demographic metadata differed by source and by participant and was supplied without curation.

Each collaborating institution followed its own protocols to collect whole blood in K2EDTA tubes. For TCRbeta analysis, collaborators shipped samples in one of three forms: frozen whole blood, isolated PBMCs, or DNA extracted from either of those sample types. The immunoSEQ Assay, a bias-controlled multiplex PCR, was used to amplify TCRbeta CDR3 regions from genomic DNA. As for the original processing: The number of nucleated cells in each sample was estimated from the amplification of reference gene primers within the assay. Sequence reads were collapsed and filtered to measure the absolute abundance of every unique TCRbeta CDR3 rearrangement. Productive Simpson clonality was computed per sample as the square root of Simpson's diversity index over productive rearrangements. TCRdb limited this immuneACCESS table to in-frame rearrangements with V and J called. A share of clones is missing; checked studies link under half to unresolved V genes, and the rest is unexplained. V and J calls plus clone size are reproduced from that table; the DNA served to infer D and trimming. This sample holds 50,000 or so clones; approximately 90% were observed only once. The top ten clonotypes cover 14% of the sample.

The sequence was obtained from a man in his 70s with acute or convalescent COVID-19. The source material was peripheral blood.

The CDR3 reads CASSLYQGRNTIYF. The nucleotides are TGTGCCAGCAGCTTATACCAGGGTAGAAACACCATATATTTT. The chain joins TRBV13 to TRBJ1-3; TRBD1 is possibly the D segment (5 matching bases). The germline V gene (reference sequence) supplies CDR1 PRHDT and CDR2 FYEKMQ. Counted from cysteine to phenylalanine, this CDR3 has 14 amino acids. The entry retains the CDR3 DNA only, 42 bases that are in frame from base 1. The germline ends are 10 bases apart after V is trimmed by 2 bases and J by 5 bases.